This paragraph reports one T cell receptor (beta chain). As processed by the authors: Reference gene primer amplification in the assay estimated nucleated cell counts. Measured with immunoSEQ multiplex PCR; TCRdb has only the in-frame clones, and not every one. That table furnishes V, J and clone size, whereas the DNA furnished D and trimming. This table has 200,000 to 250,000 clones, about 90% appearing once. The CDR3 is 16 amino acids. CDR1 is LNHDA and CDR2 is SQIVND in the germline V gene (reference sequence). Trimming cost V 4 bases and J 6 bases; bases outside gene matches: 10. The source of the sample is a study of blood T cell repertoires in COVID-19. As for the study in general: Some COVID-19 samples were acute and others convalescent; all came from the United States, Italy and Spain.

The source of this sequence is a woman aged 45-59 years with acute or convalescent COVID-19. The sequenced material came from peripheral blood. The V gene is TRBV19, the J gene TRBJ1-5; 9 nucleotides align to TRBD1. For the CDR3, the DNA is TGTGCCAGTAGTAGTTTCGGGACAGGGATAGGTCAGCCCCAGCATTTT. This sequence encodes CASSSFGTGIGQPQHF.